Listed here is a single T cell receptor (beta chain). This sample is drawn from a study of CD8+ T cells in alopecia areata. Treatment defined: oral pan-JAK inhibitor, 5-10 mg twice daily. cDNA reverse transcribed from extracted RNA served as the sequencing template. Using immunoSEQ multiplex PCR, the repertoire was profiled, and TCRdb retains in-frame clones only, with some absent. The data show 180,000 or so clones, roughly 64% seen once. Trimming left V 2 bases short and J 0 bases short, with 10 bases between. CDR1 is LGHNA and CDR2 is YNFKEQ in the germline V gene. The CDR3 is 15 amino acids. The clonotype originates from a human donor with alopecia areata. The chain carries TRBV4-2 and TRBJ1-1, with a tentative D call TRBD1 (5 bases). The source material was CD4+ T cells sorted from blood, sampled at week 24, from a patient treated with tofacitinib. The CDR3 region has the DNA TGTGCCAGCAGCCAATACGACAGCTTGAACACTGAAGCTTTCTTT. Protein product: CASSQYDSLNTEAFF.